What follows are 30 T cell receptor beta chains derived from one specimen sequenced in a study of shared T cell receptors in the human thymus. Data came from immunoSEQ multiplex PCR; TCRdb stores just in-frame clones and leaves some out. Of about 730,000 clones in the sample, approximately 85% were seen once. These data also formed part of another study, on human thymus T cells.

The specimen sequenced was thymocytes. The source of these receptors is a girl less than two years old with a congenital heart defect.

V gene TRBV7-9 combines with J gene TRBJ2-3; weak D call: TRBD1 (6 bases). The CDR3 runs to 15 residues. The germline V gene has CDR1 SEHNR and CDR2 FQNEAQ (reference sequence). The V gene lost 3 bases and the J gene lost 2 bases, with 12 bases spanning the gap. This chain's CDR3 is CASSFPGTLTDTQYF. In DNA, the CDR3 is TGTGCCAGCAGCTTTCCTGGGACACTCACAGATACGCAGTATTTT.

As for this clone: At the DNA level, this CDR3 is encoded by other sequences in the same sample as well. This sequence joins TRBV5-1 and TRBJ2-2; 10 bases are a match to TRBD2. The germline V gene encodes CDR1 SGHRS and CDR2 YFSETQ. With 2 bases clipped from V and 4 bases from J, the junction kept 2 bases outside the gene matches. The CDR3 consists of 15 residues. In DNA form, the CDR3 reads TGCGCCAGCAGCTTAGCGGGGGGGCGCACCGGGGAGCTGTTTTTT. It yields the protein CASSLAGGRTGELFF.

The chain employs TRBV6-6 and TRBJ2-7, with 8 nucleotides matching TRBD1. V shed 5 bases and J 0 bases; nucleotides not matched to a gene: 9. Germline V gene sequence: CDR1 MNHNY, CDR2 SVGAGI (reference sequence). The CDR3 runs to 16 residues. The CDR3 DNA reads TGTGCCAGCAGTGGCGGACAGGGCTCGAGCTCCTACGAGCAGTACTTC. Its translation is CASSGGQGSSSYEQYF.

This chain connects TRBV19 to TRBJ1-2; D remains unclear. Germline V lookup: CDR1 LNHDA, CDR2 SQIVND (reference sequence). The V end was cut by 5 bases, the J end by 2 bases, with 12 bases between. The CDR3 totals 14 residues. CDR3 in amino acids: CASSPGRTNYGYTF. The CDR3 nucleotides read TGTGCCAGTAGTCCGGGGAGAACAAACTATGGCTACACCTTC.

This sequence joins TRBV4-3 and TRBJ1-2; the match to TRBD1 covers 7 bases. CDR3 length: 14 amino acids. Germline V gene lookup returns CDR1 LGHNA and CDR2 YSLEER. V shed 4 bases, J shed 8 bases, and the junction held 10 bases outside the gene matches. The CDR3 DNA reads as TGCGCCAGCAGCCCTATGACAGGGACTTGGGGCTACACCTTC. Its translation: CASSPMTGTWGYTF.

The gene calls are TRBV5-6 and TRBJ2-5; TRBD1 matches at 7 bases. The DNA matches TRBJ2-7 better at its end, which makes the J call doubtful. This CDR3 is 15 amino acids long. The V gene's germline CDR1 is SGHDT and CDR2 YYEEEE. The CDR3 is CASSRPRGRAYEQYF. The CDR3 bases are TGTGCCAGCAGCCGCCCTAGGGGGCGAGCCTACGAGCAGTACTTC.

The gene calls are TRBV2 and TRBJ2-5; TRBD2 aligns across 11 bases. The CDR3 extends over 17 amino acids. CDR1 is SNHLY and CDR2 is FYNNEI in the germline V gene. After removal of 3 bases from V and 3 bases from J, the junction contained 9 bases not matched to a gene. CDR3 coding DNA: TGTGCCAGCAGTGAGTCTAGCGGGGGGCCGGGGGAAGAGACCCAGTACTTC. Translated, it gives CASSESSGGPGEETQYF.

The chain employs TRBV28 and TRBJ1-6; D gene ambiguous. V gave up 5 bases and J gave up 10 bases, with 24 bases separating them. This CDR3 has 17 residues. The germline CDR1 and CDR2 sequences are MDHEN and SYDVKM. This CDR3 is CASSVHLSRILFSPLHF. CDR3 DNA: TGTGCCAGCAGTGTCCATCTATCGAGGATCTTATTCTCACCCCTCCACTTT.

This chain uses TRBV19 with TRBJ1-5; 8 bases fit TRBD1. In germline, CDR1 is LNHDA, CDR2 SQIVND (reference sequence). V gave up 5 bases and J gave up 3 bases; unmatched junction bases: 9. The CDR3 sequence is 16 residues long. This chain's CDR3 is CASSPLRTGTNQPQHF. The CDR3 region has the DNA TGTGCCAGTAGTCCCCTTAGGACAGGGACCAATCAGCCCCAGCATTTT.

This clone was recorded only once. CDR3 DNA sequence: TGTGCCAGCAGCTTAGTTAGGGCCTGGCTACCGCGGGACTACAATGAGCAGTTCTTC. It encodes CASSLVRAWLPRDYNEQFF. The chain recombines TRBV11-2 with TRBJ2-1, with D tentatively TRBD2 (6 bases). Germline-derived CDR1 and CDR2 are SGHAT and FQNNGV. CDR3 length equals 19 residues. V was cut by 1 base and J by 3 bases, with 22 bases left in between.

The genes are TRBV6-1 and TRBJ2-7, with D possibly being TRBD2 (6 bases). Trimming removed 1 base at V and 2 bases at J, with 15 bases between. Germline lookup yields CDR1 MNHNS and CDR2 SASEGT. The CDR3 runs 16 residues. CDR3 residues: CASSEENGRKAYEQYF. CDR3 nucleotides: TGTGCCAGCAGTGAAGAAAATGGGAGGAAAGCCTACGAGCAGTACTTC.

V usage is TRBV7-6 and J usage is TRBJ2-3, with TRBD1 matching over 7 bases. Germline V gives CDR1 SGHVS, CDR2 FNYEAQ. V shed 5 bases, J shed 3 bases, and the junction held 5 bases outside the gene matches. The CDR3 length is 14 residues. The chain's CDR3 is CASSQGVGTDTQYF. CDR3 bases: TGTGCCAGCAGCCAGGGGGTTGGTACAGATACGCAGTATTTT.

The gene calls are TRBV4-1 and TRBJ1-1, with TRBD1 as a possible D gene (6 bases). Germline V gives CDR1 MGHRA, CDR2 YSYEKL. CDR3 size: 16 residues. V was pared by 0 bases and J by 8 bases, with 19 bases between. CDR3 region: CASSQDLGHRRREAFF. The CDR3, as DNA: TGCGCCAGCAGCCAAGACCTGGGACACCGCCGACGAGAAGCTTTCTTT.

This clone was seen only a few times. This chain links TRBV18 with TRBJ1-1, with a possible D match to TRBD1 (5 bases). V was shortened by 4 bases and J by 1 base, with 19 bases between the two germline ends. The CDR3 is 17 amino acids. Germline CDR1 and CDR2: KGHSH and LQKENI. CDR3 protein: CASSQGVRAGRNTEAFF. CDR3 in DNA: TGTGCCAGCTCACAAGGTGTCCGGGCAGGGCGGAACACTGAAGCTTTCTTT.

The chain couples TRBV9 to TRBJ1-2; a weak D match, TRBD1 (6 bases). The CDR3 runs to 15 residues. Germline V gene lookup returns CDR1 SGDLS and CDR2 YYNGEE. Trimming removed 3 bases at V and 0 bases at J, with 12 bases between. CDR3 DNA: TGTGCCAGCAGCGCTCGGACAGAAGCTAACTATGGCTACACCTTC. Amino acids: CASSARTEANYGYTF.

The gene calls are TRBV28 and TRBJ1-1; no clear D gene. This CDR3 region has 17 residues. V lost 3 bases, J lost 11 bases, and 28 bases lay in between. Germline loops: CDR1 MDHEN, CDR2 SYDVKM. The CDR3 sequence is CASSFKAVQAAYLRAFF. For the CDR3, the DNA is TGTGCCAGCAGTTTCAAAGCGGTCCAGGCCGCCTACCTGAGGGCTTTCTTT.

The CDR3 DNA is TGTGCCAGCAGTTTAGGCGGGGGGAGGGGGACAGATACGCAGTATTTT. It codes for CASSLGGGRGTDTQYF. The chain employs TRBV27 and TRBJ2-3; TRBD2 agrees at 8 bases. CDR1 is MNHEY and CDR2 is SMNVEV in the germline V gene (reference sequence). Trimming at V came to 2 bases and at J to 3 bases, leaving 7 bases not matched to a gene. The CDR3 contains 16 residues.

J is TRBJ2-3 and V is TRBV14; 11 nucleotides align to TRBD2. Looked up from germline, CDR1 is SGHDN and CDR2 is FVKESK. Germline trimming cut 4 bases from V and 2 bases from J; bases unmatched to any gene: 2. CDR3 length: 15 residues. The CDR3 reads CASSLAGGHTDTQYF. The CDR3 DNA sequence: TGTGCCAGCAGCCTAGCGGGGGGGCACACAGATACGCAGTATTTT. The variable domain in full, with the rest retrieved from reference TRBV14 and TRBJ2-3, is EAGVTQFPSHSVIEKGQTVTLRCDPISGHDNLYWYRRVMGKEIKFLLHFVKESKQDESGMPNNRFLAERTGGTYSTLKVQPAELEDSGVYFCASSLAGGHTDTQYFGPGTRLTVL.

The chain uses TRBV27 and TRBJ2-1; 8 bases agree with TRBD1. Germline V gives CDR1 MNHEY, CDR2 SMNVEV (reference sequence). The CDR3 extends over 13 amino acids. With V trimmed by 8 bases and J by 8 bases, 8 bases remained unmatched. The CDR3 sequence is CASRTTGGYEQFF. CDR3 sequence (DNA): TGTGCCAGCCGTACCACAGGGGGGTATGAGCAGTTCTTC.

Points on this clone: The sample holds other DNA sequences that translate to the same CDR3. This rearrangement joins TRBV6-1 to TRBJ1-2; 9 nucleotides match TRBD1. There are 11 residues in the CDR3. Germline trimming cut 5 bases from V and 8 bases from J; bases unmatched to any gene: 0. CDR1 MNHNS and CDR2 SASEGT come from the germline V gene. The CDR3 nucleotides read TGTGCCAGCAGTACAGGGGGCGGCTACACCTTC. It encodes CASSTGGGYTF.

The CDR3 sequence is CASSFGFPNEQFF. The CDR3 bases are TGTGCCAGCAGCTTCGGGTTCCCTAATGAGCAGTTCTTC. The chain uses TRBV6-1 and TRBJ2-1; D ambiguous. This CDR3 has 13 amino acids. Germline-derived CDR1 and CDR2 are MNHNS and SASEGT. V lost 6 bases, J lost 7 bases, and 13 bases lay in between.

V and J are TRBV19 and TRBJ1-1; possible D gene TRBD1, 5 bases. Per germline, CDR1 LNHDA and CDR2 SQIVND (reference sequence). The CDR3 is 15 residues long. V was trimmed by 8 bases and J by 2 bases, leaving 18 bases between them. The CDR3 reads CASSMGGSGNTEAFF. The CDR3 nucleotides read TGTGCCAGTTCGATGGGGGGGAGTGGAAACACTGAAGCTTTCTTT.

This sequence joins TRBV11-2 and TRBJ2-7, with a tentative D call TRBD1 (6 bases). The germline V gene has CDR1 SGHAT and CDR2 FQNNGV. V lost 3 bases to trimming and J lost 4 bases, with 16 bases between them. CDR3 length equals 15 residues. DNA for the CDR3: TGTGCCAGCAGCTTCTTCGAAACAGGGTCGTACGAGCAGTACTTC. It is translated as CASSFFETGSYEQYF.

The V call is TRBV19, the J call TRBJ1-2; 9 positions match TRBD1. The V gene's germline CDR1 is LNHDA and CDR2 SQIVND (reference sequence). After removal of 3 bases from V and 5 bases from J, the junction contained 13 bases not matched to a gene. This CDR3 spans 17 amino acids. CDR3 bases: TGTGCCAGTAGTATCGCCGGGACAGGGCCCCCCGAATATGGCTACACCTTC. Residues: CASSIAGTGPPEYGYTF.

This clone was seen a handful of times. Written as DNA, the CDR3 is TGTGCCAGCAGCCAGAATTACGACAGGGCCAACACCGGGGAGCTGTTTTTT. Translation: CASSQNYDRANTGELFF. J is TRBJ2-2 and V is TRBV14; 7 bases map to TRBD1. The V gene end was trimmed by 3 bases and the J gene end by 2 bases; junction bases not matched to a gene: 9. Per the germline V gene, CDR1 is SGHDN and CDR2 is FVKESK. There are 17 residues in the CDR3.

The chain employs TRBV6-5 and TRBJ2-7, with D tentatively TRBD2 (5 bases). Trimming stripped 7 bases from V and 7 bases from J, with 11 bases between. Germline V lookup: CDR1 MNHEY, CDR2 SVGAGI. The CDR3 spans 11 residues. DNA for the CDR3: TGTGCCAGCATCCTCCCGGGGGAGCAGTACTTC. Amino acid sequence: CASILPGEQYF.

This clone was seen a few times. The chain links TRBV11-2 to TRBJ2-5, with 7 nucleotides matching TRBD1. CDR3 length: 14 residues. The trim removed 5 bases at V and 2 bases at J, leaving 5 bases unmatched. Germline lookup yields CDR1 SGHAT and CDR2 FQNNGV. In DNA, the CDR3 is TGTGCCAGCAGCCACCCGGACAGGCAAGAGACCCAGTACTTC. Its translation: CASSHPDRQETQYF.

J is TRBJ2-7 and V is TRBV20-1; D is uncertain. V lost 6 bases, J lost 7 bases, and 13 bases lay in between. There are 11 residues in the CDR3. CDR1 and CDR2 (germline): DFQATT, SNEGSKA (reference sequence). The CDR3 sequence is CSALRLEEQYF. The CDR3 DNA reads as TGCAGTGCCCTCCGCCTAGAAGAGCAGTACTTC.

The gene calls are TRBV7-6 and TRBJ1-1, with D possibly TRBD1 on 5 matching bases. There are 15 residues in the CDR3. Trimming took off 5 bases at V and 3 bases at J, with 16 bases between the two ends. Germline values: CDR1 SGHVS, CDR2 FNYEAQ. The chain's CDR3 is CASSLLIQGDTEAFF. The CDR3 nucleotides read TGTGCCAGCAGCCTCCTGATCCAAGGGGACACTGAAGCTTTCTTT. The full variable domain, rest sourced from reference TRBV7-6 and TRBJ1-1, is GAGVSQSPRYKVTKRGQDVALRCDPISGHVSLYWYRQALGQGPEFLTYFNYEAQQDKSGLPNDRFSAERPEGSISTLTIQRTEQRDSAMYRCASSLLIQGDTEAFFGQGTRLTVV.

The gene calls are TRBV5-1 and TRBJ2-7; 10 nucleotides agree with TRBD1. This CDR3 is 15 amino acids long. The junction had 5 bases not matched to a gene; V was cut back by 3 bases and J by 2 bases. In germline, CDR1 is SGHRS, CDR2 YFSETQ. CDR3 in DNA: TGCGCCAGCAGCTGGACGACAGGGGGCCCCTACGAGCAGTACTTC. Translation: CASSWTTGGPYEQYF.